This TCR beta chain appears in the sequencing data of a study of CD8+ T cells in alopecia areata. Whole-study findings and limits: Although TCR sharing was seen in mice, sharing across patients was less clear, possibly for HLA-related reasons.

A remark on this clone: Its antigen is still unknown.

Treatment meaning: oral pan-JAK inhibitor, 5-10 mg twice daily. It was from alopecia areata patients that lesional scalp punch biopsies and peripheral blood were collected. Losses at the gene ends were 2 bases for V and 4 bases for J; bases not matched to a gene: 1. The CDR3 sequence is 15 residues long. Germline loops: CDR1 MNHEY, CDR2 SVGAGI. The sequencing template was cDNA reverse transcribed from extracted RNA. Measured with immunoSEQ multiplex PCR; TCRdb has only the in-frame clones, and not every one. The sample includes around 170,000 clones, approximately 50% of them seen just once. V gene TRBV6-5 combines with J gene TRBJ2-3; 12 nucleotides line up with TRBD1. The source is a human donor with alopecia areata. The material sequenced was CD8+ T cells sorted from blood, taken around week 52, from a patient treated with tofacitinib. The CDR3 here is CASSYGTGGADTQYF. The DNA of the CDR3 is TGTGCCAGCAGTTACGGGACAGGGGGCGCAGATACGCAGTATTTT.